Detailed here is one T cell receptor (beta chain). The antigen is not known. The data derive from a study of CD8 T cells in Susac syndrome. Study-level results: The CD4+ T cell repertoires in Susac syndrome were not clonally expanded.

Trimming cost V 5 bases and J 3 bases, with 10 bases left between them. This CDR3 spans 12 amino acids. CDR1 and CDR2 (germline): SQVTM, ANQGSEA. Random-hexamer reverse transcription was applied to roughly 0.5 to 1 ug RNA. A multiplex approach, immunoSEQ multiplex PCR, amplified TCR beta CDR3 across 54 Vbeta and 13 Jbeta. TCRdb analysed the immunoSEQ multiplex PCR reads with MiXCR anew, one entry per CDR3 protein. The sample records 150,000 to 200,000 distinct CDR3 sequences, around 94% being singletons. What was sequenced was CD4+ T cells from PBMCs. The receptor was isolated from a human donor with Susac syndrome. J is TRBJ2-5 and V is TRBV29-1, with a possible D match to TRBD2 (6 bases). The CDR3 bases are TGCAGCGTTCGAGGCGGGGAAGAGACCCAGTACTTC. Its protein product is CSVRGGEETQYF.